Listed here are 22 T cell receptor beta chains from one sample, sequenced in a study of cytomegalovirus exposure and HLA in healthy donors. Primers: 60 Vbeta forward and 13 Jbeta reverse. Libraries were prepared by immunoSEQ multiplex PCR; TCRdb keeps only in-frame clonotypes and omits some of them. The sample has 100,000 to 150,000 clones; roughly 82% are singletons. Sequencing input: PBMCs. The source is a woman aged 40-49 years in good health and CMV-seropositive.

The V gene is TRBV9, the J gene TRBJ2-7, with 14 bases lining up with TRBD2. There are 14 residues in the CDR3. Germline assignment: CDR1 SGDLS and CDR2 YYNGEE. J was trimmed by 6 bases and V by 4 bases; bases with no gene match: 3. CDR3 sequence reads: CASSIGLAGGEQYF. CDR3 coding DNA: TGTGCCAGCAGCATTGGACTAGCGGGAGGCGAGCAGTACTTC.

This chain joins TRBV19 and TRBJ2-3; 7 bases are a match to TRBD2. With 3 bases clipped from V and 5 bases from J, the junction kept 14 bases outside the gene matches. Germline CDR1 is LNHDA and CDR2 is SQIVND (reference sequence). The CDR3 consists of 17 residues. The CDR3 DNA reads TGTGCCAGTAGTATTAGCCCCATGGGAGCGGGACTAGATACGCAGTATTTT. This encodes CASSISPMGAGLDTQYF.

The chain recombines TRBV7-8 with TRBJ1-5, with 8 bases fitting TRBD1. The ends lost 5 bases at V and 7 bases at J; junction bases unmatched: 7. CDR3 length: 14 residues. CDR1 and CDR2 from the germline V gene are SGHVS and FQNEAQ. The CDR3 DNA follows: TGTGCCAGCAGCAGGACAGGGCCAAACCAGCCCCAGCATTTT. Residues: CASSRTGPNQPQHF. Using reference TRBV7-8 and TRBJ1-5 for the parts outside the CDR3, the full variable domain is GAGVSQSPRYKVAKRGQDVALRCDPISGHVSLFWYQQALGQGPEFLTYFQNEAQLDKSGLPSDRFFAERPEGSVSTLKIQRTQQEDSAVYLCASSRTGPNQPQHFGDGTRLSIL.

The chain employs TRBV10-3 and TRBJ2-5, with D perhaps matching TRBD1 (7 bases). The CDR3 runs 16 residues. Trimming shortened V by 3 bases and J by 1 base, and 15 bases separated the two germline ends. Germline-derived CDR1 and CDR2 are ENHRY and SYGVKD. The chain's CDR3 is CAISDPGGRSQETQYF. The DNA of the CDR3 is TGTGCCATCAGTGACCCAGGGGGGCGGAGCCAAGAGACCCAGTACTTC.

The CDR3 DNA follows: TGTGCCAGCAGCTTAGTGGGACTAGCGGCCGCTTGGGAGCAGTACTTC. This gives the protein CASSLVGLAAAWEQYF. The chain links TRBV11-2 to TRBJ2-7; 11 positions match TRBD2. This CDR3 comprises 16 residues. Trimming cost V 1 base and J 7 bases; bases outside gene matches: 9. CDR1 is SGHAT, CDR2 FQNNGV, per germline.

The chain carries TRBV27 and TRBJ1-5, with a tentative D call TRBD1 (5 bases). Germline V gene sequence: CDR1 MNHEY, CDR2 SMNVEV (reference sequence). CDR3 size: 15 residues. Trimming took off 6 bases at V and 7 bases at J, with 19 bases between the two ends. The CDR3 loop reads CASRPLGGWGQPQHF. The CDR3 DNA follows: TGTGCCAGCAGACCCCTTGGGGGGTGGGGGCAGCCCCAGCATTTT.

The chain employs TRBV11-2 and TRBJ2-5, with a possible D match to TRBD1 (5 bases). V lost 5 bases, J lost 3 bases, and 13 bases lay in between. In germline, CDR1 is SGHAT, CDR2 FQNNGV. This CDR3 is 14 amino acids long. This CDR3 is CASSRGIPKETQYF. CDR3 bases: TGTGCCAGCAGCAGGGGAATACCCAAAGAGACCCAGTACTTC. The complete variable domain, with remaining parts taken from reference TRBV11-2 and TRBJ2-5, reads EAGVAQSPRYKIIEKRQSVAFWCNPISGHATLYWYQQILGQGPKLLIQFQNNGVVDDSQLPKDRFSAERLKGVDSTLKIQPAKLEDSAVYLCASSRGIPKETQYFGPGTRLLVL.

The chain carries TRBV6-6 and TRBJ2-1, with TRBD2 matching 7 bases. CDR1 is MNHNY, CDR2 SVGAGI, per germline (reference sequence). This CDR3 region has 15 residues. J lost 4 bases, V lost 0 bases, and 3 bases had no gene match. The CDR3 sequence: CASSYSGGTYNEQFF. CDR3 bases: TGTGCCAGCAGTTACTCGGGGGGGACTTACAATGAGCAGTTCTTC.

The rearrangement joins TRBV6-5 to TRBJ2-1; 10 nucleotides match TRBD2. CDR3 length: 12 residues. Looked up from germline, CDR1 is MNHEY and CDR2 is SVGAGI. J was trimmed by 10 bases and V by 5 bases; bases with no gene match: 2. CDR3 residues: CASSPGLAEQFF. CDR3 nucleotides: TGTGCCAGCAGTCCGGGACTAGCGGAGCAGTTCTTC.

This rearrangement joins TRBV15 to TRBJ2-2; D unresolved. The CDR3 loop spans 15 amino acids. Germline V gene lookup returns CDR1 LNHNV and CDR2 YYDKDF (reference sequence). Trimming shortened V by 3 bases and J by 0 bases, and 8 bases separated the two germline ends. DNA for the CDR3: TGTGCCACCAGCAGCCGCGCTCCGAACACCGGGGAGCTGTTTTTT. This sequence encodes CATSSRAPNTGELFF.

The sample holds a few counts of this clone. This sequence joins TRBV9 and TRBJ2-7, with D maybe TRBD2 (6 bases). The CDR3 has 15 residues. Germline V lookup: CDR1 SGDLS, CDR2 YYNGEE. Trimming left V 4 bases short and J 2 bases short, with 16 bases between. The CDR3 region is CASSPASGSTYEQYF. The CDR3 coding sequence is TGTGCCAGCAGCCCTGCGAGCGGGTCTACCTACGAGCAGTACTTC.

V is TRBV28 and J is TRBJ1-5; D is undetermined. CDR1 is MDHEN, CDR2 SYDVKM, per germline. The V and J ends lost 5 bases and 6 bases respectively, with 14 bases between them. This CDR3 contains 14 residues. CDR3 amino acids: CASSSTNRGQPQHF. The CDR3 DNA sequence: TGTGCCAGCAGTAGTACGAACCGCGGTCAGCCCCAGCATTTT.

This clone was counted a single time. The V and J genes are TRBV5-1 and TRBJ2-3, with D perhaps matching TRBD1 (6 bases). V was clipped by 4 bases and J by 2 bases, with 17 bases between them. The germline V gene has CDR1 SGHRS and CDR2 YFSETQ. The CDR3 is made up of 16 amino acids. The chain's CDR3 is CASSLKPGAATDTQYF. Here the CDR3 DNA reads TGCGCCAGCAGCCTAAAACCAGGGGCGGCCACAGATACGCAGTATTTT.

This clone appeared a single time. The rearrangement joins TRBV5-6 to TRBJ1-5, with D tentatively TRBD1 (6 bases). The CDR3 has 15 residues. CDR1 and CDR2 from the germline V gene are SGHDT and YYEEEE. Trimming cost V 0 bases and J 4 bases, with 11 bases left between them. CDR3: CASSLGQATNQPQHF. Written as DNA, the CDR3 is TGTGCCAGCAGCTTGGGACAGGCGACAAATCAGCCCCAGCATTTT.

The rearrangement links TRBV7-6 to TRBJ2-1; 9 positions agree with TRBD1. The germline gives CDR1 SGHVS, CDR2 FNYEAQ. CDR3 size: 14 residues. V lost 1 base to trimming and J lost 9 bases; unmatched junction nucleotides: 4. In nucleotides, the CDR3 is TGTGCCAGCAGCTTAGGGGGACAGGGTAGTGAGCAGTTCTTC. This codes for CASSLGGQGSEQFF.

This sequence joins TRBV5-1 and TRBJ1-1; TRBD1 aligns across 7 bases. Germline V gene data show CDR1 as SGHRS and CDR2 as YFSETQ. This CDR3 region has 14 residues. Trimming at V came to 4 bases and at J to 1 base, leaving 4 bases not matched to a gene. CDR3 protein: CASSPGTENTEAFF. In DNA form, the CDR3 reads TGCGCCAGCAGCCCCGGGACAGAGAACACTGAAGCTTTCTTT.

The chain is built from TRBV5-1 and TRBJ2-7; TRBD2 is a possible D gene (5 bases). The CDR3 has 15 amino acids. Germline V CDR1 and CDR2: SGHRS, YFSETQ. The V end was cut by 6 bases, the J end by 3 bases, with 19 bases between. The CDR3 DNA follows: TGCGCCAGCAAGGTGGGAGAACACCCGATCTACGAGCAGTACTTC. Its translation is CASKVGEHPIYEQYF.

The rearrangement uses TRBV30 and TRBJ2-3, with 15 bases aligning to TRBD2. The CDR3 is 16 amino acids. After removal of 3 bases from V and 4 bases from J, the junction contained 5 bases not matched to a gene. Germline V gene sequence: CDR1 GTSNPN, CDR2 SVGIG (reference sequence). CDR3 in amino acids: CAWSRGLAGGPDTQYF. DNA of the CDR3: TGTGCCTGGAGCCGTGGACTAGCGGGAGGGCCAGATACGCAGTATTTT.

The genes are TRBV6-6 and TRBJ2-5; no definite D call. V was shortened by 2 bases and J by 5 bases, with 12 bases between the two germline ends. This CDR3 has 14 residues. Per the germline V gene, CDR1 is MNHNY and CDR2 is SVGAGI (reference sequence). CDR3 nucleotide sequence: TGTGCCAGCAGTTACCTCACCACCGGGGAGACCCAGTACTTC. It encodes CASSYLTTGETQYF.

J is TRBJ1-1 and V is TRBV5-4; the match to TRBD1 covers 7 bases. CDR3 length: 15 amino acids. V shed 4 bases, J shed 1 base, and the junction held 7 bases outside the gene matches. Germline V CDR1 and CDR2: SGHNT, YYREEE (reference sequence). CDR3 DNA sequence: TGTGCCAGCAGCCGAGACAACAGGGGGAACACTGAAGCTTTCTTT. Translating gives CASSRDNRGNTEAFF.

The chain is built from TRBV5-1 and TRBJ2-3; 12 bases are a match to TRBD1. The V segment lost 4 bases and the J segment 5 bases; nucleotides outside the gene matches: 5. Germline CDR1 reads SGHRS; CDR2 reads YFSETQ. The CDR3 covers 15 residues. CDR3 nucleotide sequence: TGCGCCAGCAGCAAGGGACAGGGGGCAAGAGATACGCAGTATTTT. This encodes CASSKGQGARDTQYF.

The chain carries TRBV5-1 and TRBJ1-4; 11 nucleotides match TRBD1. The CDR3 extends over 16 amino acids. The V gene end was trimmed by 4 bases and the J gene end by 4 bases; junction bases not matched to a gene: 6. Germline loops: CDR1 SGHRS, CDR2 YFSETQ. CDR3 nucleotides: TGCGCCAGCAGCCTGGACAGGGGGCGACGTAATGAAAAACTGTTTTTT. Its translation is CASSLDRGRRNEKLFF.